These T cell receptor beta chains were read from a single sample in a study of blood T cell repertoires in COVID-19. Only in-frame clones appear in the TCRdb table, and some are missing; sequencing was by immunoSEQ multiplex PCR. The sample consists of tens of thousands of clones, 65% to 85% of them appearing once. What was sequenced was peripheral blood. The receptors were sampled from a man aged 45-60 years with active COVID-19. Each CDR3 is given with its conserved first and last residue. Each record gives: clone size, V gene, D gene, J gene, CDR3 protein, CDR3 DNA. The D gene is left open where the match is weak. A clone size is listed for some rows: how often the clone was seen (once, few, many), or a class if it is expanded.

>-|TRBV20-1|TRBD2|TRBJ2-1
CSASLLAGGREQFF
TGCAGTGCTAGTCTCCTAGCGGGGGGGCGTGAGCAGTTCTTC
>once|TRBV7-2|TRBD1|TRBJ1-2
CASSVPGQRIGGYTF
TGTGCCAGCAGCGTTCCGGGACAGAGGATAGGAGGCTACACCTTC
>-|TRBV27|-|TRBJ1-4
CATREGVSEKLFF
TGTGCCACCAGAGAGGGGGTTTCTGAAAAACTGTTTTTT
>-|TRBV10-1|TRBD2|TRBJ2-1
CASSPGSSGAEQFF
TGCGCCAGCAGCCCCGGATCTAGCGGGGCTGAGCAGTTCTTC
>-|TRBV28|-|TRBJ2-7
CASSLYEEQYF
TGTGCCAGCAGTTTATACGAGGAGCAGTACTTC
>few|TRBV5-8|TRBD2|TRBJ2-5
CASSRGSSGQETQYF
TGTGCCAGCAGCCGGGGGTCTAGCGGCCAAGAGACCCAGTACTTC
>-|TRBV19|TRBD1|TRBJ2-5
CASKGRGGSSGETQYF
TGTGCCAGTAAGGGACGAGGGGGCTCTAGTGGAGAGACCCAGTACTTC
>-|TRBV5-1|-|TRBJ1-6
CASSTWGGANSPLHF
TGCGCCAGCAGCACCTGGGGGGGAGCCAATTCACCCCTCCACTTT
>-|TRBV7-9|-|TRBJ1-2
CASSRGPGLTGYTF
TGTGCCAGCAGCCGAGGACCGGGATTGACGGGCTACACCTTC
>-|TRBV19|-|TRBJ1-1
CASSVSYRDTEAFF
TGTGCCAGTAGTGTAAGTTACAGGGACACTGAAGCTTTCTTT
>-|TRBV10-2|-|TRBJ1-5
CASSDGVQPQHF
TGCGCCAGCAGTGACGGGGTTCAGCCCCAGCATTTT
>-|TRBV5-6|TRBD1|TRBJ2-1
CASSSHRGYYNEQFF
TGTGCCAGCAGCTCACACAGGGGTTACTACAATGAGCAGTTCTTC
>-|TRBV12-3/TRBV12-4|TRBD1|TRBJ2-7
CASSPTGAYEQYF
TGTGCCAGCAGTCCAACAGGGGCCTACGAGCAGTACTTC
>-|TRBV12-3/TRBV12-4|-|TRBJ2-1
CASSFGGNEQFF
TGTGCCAGCAGTTTCGGGGGTAATGAGCAGTTCTTC
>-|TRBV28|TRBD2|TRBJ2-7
CASSIPASGSSYEQYF
TGTGCCAGCAGCATACCAGCTAGCGGGAGCTCCTACGAGCAGTACTTC
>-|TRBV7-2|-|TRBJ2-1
CASSRGSSSYNEQFF
TGTGCCAGCAGCCGGGGGTCTAGCTCCTACAATGAGCAGTTCTTC
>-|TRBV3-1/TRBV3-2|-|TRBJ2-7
CASSQDPAGDHEQYF
TGTGCCAGCAGCCAAGATCCCGCAGGGGACCACGAGCAGTACTTC
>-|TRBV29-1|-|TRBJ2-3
CSVEDGTGDPGIDTQYF
TGCAGCGTTGAAGATGGTACCGGGGATCCGGGAATAGATACGCAGTATTTT
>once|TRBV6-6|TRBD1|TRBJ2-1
CASSRGSGTGPSHEQFF
TGTGCCAGCAGTCGGGGTTCAGGGACAGGGCCGAGTCATGAGCAGTTCTTC
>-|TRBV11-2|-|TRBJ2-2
CASHLGNTGELFF
TGTGCCAGCCACCTCGGGAACACCGGGGAGCTGTTTTTT
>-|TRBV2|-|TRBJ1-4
CASGGNGRGLKKLFF
TGTGCCAGCGGGGGAAACGGGAGGGGCTTGAAAAAACTGTTTTTT
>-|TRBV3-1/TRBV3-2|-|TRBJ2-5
CASSNQPWRETQYF
TGTGCCAGCAGTAACCAGCCGTGGAGAGAGACCCAGTACTTC
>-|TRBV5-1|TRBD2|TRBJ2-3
CASSFTSGSTDTQYF
TGCGCCAGCAGCTTCACTAGCGGAAGCACAGATACGCAGTATTTT
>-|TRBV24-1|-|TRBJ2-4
CATSAFPQGQGQYF
TGTGCCACCAGTGCTTTCCCCCAAGGGCAGGGTCAGTACTTC
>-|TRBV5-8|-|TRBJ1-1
CASILGIDRQNTEAFF
TGTGCCAGCATCCTGGGGATTGACAGGCAAAACACTGAAGCTTTCTTT
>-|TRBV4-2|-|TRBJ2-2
CASSQMAQGELFF
TGTGCCAGCAGCCAGATGGCACAAGGGGAGCTGTTTTTT
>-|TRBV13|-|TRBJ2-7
CASSPSMAGRISEQYF
TGTGCCAGCAGCCCCTCTATGGCGGGGAGGATATCCGAGCAGTACTTC
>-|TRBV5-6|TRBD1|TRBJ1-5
CASSLGQGGQPQHF
TGTGCCAGCAGCTTGGGACAGGGCGGGCAGCCCCAGCATTTT
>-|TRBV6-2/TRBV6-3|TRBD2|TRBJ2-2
CASSEEPGLAGGLGELFF
TGTGCCAGCAGCGAAGAGCCGGGACTAGCGGGGGGGCTGGGGGAGCTGTTTTTT
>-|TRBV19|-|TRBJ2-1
CASSMPERGRNEQFF
TGTGCCAGTAGTATGCCGGAAAGGGGTAGAAATGAGCAGTTCTTC
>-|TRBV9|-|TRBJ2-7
CASSVGQVAYEQYF
TGTGCCAGCAGCGTAGGTCAGGTCGCCTACGAGCAGTACTTC
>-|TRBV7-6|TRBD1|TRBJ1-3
CASSFGGQGKDTIYF
TGTGCCAGCAGCTTTGGGGGACAGGGAAAGGACACCATATATTTT
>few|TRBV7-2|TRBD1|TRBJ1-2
CASSSGQGWGYTF
TGTGCCAGCAGCTCGGGACAGGGTTGGGGCTACACCTTC
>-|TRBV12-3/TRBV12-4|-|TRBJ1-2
CASKEDINYGYTF
TGTGCCTCAAAAGAGGACATCAACTATGGCTACACCTTC
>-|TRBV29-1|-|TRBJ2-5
CSVVVGVETQYF
TGCAGCGTTGTGGTAGGGGTGGAGACCCAGTACTTC
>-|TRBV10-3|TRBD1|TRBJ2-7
CAISESGTGDSYEQYF
TGTGCCATCAGTGAGTCGGGTACAGGGGACTCCTACGAGCAGTACTTC
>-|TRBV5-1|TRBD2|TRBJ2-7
CASSSLAGGTYEQYF
TGCGCCAGCAGCTCTCTAGCGGGGGGGACCTACGAGCAGTACTTC
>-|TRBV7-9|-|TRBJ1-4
CASSPRGEKLFF
TGTGCCAGCAGCCCCCGGGGGGAAAAACTGTTTTTT
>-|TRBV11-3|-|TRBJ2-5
CASSSTQETQYF
TGTGCCAGCAGCTCTACCCAAGAGACCCAGTACTTC
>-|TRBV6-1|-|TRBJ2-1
CASEAQGVYNEQFF
TGTGCCAGCGAAGCCCAAGGGGTCTACAATGAGCAGTTCTTC
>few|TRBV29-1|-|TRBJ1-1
CSVDAGQNTEAFF
TGCAGCGTTGACGCAGGTCAGAACACTGAAGCTTTCTTT
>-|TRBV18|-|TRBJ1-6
CASSPDREASPLHF
TGTGCCAGCTCACCGGACCGGGAGGCATCACCCCTCCACTTT
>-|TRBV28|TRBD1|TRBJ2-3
CASTDRDAQYF
TGTGCCAGCACCGACAGGGACGCGCAGTATTTT
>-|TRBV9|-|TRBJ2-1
CASSVGGGVPSSYNEQFF
TGTGCCAGCAGCGTAGGAGGAGGCGTACCGAGCTCCTACAATGAGCAGTTCTTC
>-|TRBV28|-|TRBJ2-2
CASRTDSPAKGELFF
TGTGCCAGCAGAACGGACAGCCCCGCTAAGGGAGAGCTGTTTTTT
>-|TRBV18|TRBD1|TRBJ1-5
CASSPGTGASNQPQHF
TGTGCCAGCTCACCGGGGACAGGGGCTAGCAATCAGCCCCAGCATTTT
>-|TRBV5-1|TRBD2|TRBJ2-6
CASSFRGGSGANVLTF
TGCGCCAGCAGCTTCCGGGGGGGCTCTGGGGCCAACGTCCTGACTTTC